This entry is about one T cell receptor (beta chain). The clone's antigen remains unknown. The input lacks base qualities; no much larger clone sits a single base away. This specimen comes from a study of a mutant IDH1 vaccine in newly diagnosed glioma (dated by TCRdb to about 2021). Regarding the study in general: Vaccination began 4-6 weeks after radiotherapy alone, or alongside temozolomide cycles in the chemotherapy-containing groups. Of the roughly 32 treated patients, 62.5% were male and 37.5% were female, and a mean age of roughly 40 years was recorded. Prior to enrollment, patients had been given standard therapy consisting of radiotherapy alone, temozolomide alone, or radiochemotherapy with temozolomide, with the combination given to most patients. The week-35 safety follow-up was designated visit V12, and the week-47 end of study was designated visit V13. Peripheral blood was collected at six visits: V03 (baseline), V05, V07, V10, V12 and V13. For exploratory analyses, longitudinal TCRB deep sequencing was carried out in about two dozen treated patients wherever samples were available.

In light of the paper, this sample's time point label describes: week 35, safety follow-up. Each vaccine dose, consisting of 300 ug of a 20-mer mutant IDH1 peptide in Montanide, was administered subcutaneously with topical imiquimod. Across visits V03 through V10, patients got a total of eight vaccinations, given in weeks 1, 3, 5, 7, 11, 15, 19 and 23. Newly diagnosed WHO grade 3 or 4 IDH1-mutant astrocytomas showing loss of nuclear ATRX were present in the donors. The samples were drawn from NOA16, a multicentre, single-arm, open-label phase I trial in Germany that tested a mutant IDH1 peptide vaccine in humans for the first time. Genomic DNA for TCRB sequencing was extracted from EDTA blood using the DNeasy Blood and Tissue Kit. Libraries were built with the immunoSEQ multiplex PCR assay. Following the manufacturer's protocol, the hsTCRB Kit was used to amplify rearranged TCR beta chain sequences. Sequencing of TCRB libraries was carried out on an Illumina MiSeq. The authors' analysis ran thus. Demultiplexing, trimming and gene mapping were performed with the kit vendor's proprietary platform. In TCRdb, the immuneACCESS table is reduced to in-frame sequences with V and J assigned. These tables do not hold every clone; where another copy was compared, an unresolved V gene accounts for under half, and the others remain unexplained. Clonal size and the V and J genes are those of that table, whereas D and trimming came from the DNA. In this sample the table shows 40,000 to 50,000 clones, over 75% of which occur a single time. Clones ranked in the top ten supply roughly 1.5% of the sample.

General findings and caveats noted by the study authors: Availability determined which PBMC samples were chosen for TCRB deep sequencing. According to the authors, sample limitations meant that analyses of patient blood samples could not be reproduced. Immune responses induced by the vaccine were seen in approximately 93% of patients across multiple MHC alleles. Changes in the top peripheral T cell clonotypes picked up by TCRB sequencing did not appear to be linked to pseudoprogression.

As encoded in the germline V gene, CDR1 is MDHEN while CDR2 is SYDVKM. The CDR3 starts with the cysteine, ends with the phenylalanine, and has 14 residues. The kept DNA is CDR3 alone, 42 bases in frame from the first base. Trimming at the junction amounts to 1 base on V and 2 bases on J, and the germline ends lie 7 bases apart. The starting material was PBMCs, obtained from a glioma patient whose treatment included an IDH1 peptide vaccine. The chain uses TRBV28 and TRBJ2-3, and the D gene may be TRBD1, 6 bases matching. This sequence was found in a man between 40 and 49 years old with glioma. The DNA sequence is TGTGCCAGCAGTTTATACAGGGTCACAGATACGCAGTATTTT. Its protein product is CASSLYRVTDTQYF.